One TCR beta chain is described in this entry. Original methodology: Reference gene primer amplification gave nucleated cell count estimates. Data came from immunoSEQ multiplex PCR; TCRdb stores just in-frame clones and leaves some out. The V and J calls and clone size come from that table; D and trimming were worked out from the DNA. Found here are some 80,000 clones, around four fifths of them singletons; the top ten hold 15% to 20%. These data originate in a study of blood T cell repertoires in COVID-19. Overall study: The United States, Italy and Spain provided the acute and convalescent COVID-19 samples.

Trimming cost V 7 bases and J 5 bases; bases outside gene matches: 6. The CDR3 is 13 residues long. The rearrangement joins TRBV12-3 or TRBV12-4 to TRBJ1-2; 8 positions agree with TRBD1. The clonotype originates from a man older than 75 with active or convalescent COVID-19. Sample: peripheral blood. CDR3 amino acids: CASTRQGRYGYTF. The CDR3 DNA reads as TGTGCCAGCACCAGACAGGGGAGATATGGCTACACCTTC.